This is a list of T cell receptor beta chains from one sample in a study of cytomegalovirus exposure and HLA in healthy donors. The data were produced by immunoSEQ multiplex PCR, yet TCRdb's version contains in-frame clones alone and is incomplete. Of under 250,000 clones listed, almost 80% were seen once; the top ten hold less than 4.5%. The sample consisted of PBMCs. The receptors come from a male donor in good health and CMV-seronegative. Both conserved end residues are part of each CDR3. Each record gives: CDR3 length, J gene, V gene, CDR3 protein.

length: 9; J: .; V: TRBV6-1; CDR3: CASSAEQYF
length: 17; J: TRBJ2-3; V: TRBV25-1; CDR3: CASSSTDSRRDTDTQYF
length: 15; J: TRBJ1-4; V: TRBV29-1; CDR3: CSGMTGSNLNEKLFF
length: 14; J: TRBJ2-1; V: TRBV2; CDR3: CASSGGLAEIEQFF
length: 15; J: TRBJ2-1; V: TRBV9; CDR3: CASSLGTFSYNEQFF
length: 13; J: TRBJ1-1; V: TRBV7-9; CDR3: CASSAQGKGEAFF
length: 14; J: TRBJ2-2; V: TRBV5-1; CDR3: CASSLRTGIGELFF
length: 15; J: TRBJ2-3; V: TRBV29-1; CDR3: CSVEVDRVRTDTQYF
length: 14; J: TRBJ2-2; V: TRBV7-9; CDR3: CASTVQRDGGELFF
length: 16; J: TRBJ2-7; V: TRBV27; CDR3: CASSFTPGGGSSEQYF
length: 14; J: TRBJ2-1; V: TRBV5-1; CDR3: CASTSGTGYNEQFF
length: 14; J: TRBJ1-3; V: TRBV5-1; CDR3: CASSLQGVGNTIYF
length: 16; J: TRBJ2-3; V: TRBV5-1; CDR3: CASSSGFGGLTDTQYF
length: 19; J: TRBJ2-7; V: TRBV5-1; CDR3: CASSLGVPGQGQTINEQYF
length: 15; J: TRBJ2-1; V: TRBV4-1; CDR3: CASSQVTSGYNEQFF